These T cell receptor beta chains were read from a single sample in a study of T cell changes during pregnancy in multiple sclerosis. Sequencing used immunoSEQ multiplex PCR; TCRdb keeps in-frame clones, though not all of them. In the table there are under 55,000 clones, around 93% of which are singletons. The sequencing used peripheral blood, collected in the second trimester of pregnancy. The receptors here all came from a female donor with multiple sclerosis, enrolled in a pregnancy study. The CDR3 runs from the conserved cysteine through the conserved F or W. The order of the fields is J gene, D gene, clone size, CDR3 length, V gene, CDR3 protein, CDR3 DNA. The D gene is left open where the match is weak. Only some rows state a clone size, as once, few, many or a class for expanded clones.

>TRBJ2-1|TRBD2|once|20|TRBV14
CASSLMTSGQHSSSYNEQFF
TGTGCCAGCAGCCTAATGACTAGCGGGCAACATTCGTCCTCCTACAATGAGCAGTTCTTC
>TRBJ2-7|-|-|16|TRBV5-1
CASSLQLALSSYEQYF
TGCGCCAGCAGCTTACAACTAGCACTAAGCTCCTACGAGCAGTACTTC
>TRBJ1-2|TRBD1|-|14|TRBV11-2
CASSHGQGPFPLTF
TGTGCCAGCAGCCACGGACAGGGCCCCTTTCCCCTCACCTTC
>TRBJ2-1|TRBD2|-|18|TRBV27
CASSPLPPLAGGEDEQFF
TGTGCCAGCAGCCCACTCCCGCCTCTAGCGGGAGGGGAGGATGAGCAGTTCTTC
>TRBJ2-7|-|-|15|TRBV6-6
CASSYSRDMTYEQYF
TGTGCCAGCAGTTACTCCCGGGACATGACCTACGAGCAGTACTTC
>TRBJ1-5|-|-|12|TRBV28
CASTIRGQPQHF
TGTGCCAGCACCATACGGGGGCAGCCCCAGCATTTT
>TRBJ2-3|-|-|10|TRBV12-5
CASGSNTQYF
TGTGCTAGTGGTTCAAATACGCAGTATTTT
>TRBJ2-1|-|-|15|TRBV7-9
CASSQKGLERNEQFF
TGTGCCAGCTCACAAAAGGGACTCGAACGGAATGAGCAGTTCTTC
>TRBJ1-5|-|-|15|TRBV6-1
CASSEGGRGSQPQHF
TGTGCCAGCAGTGAAGGGGGGCGCGGGAGTCAGCCCCAGCATTTT
>TRBJ1-1|-|-|14|TRBV7-3
CASRPIPETMRAFF
TGTGCCAGCCGTCCAATCCCAGAAACGATGAGGGCTTTCTTT
>TRBJ2-3|-|-|19|TRBV7-3
CASSFNPDNKMTRTDTQYF
TGTGCCAGCAGCTTCAATCCCGACAATAAAATGACACGCACAGATACGCAGTATTTT
>TRBJ1-2|TRBD1|-|15|TRBV25-1
CASSEADRVLRGYTF
TGTGCCAGCAGTGAGGCGGACAGGGTGTTAAGGGGCTACACCTTC
>TRBJ2-1|-|-|16|TRBV19
CASSTSLASTRNEQFF
TGTGCCAGTAGTACCTCGCTTGCTAGCACCCGAAATGAGCAGTTCTTC
>TRBJ2-3|TRBD1|-|16|TRBV7-2
CASSRQGGPSTDTQYF
TGTGCCAGCAGCCGACAGGGGGGACCTAGCACAGATACGCAGTATTTT
>TRBJ2-5|TRBD1|once|15|TRBV7-9
CASRRQQGAKETQYF
TGTGCCAGCAGACGACAACAGGGGGCGAAAGAGACCCAGTACTTC
>TRBJ2-6|TRBD2|once|14|TRBV4-2
CASTSGSGANVLTF
TGTGCCAGCACTAGCGGGTCTGGGGCCAACGTCCTGACTTTC
>TRBJ2-2|-|-|12|TRBV6-4
CASRANTGELFF
TGTGCCAGCAGGGCTAACACCGGGGAGCTGTTTTTT
>TRBJ2-7|-|-|14|TRBV7-8
CASTLGQGGYEQYF
TGTGCCAGCACCCTGGGGCAGGGAGGCTACGAGCAGTACTTC
>TRBJ1-5|-|-|16|TRBV28
CASSPHTGAGNQPQHF
TGTGCCAGCAGCCCTCACACGGGTGCGGGCAATCAGCCCCAGCATTTT
>TRBJ2-7|-|-|12|TRBV7-2
CASSLGRDFSDF
TGTGCCAGCAGCTTGGGCCGGGACTTTTCGGACTTC
>TRBJ1-4|TRBD1|once|15|TRBV18
CASSRTGGYGEKLFF
TGTGCCAGCTCACGTACAGGGGGCTACGGTGAAAAACTGTTTTTT
>TRBJ2-2|-|-|15|TRBV5-1
CASSLTASDTGELFF
TGCGCCAGCAGCTTGACGGCTAGCGACACCGGGGAGCTGTTTTTT
>TRBJ2-5|TRBD1|-|15|TRBV7-9
CASSPEGQGWETQYF
TGTGCCAGCAGCCCGGAGGGACAGGGGTGGGAGACCCAGTACTTC
>TRBJ2-1|TRBD2|-|15|TRBV12-5
CASGLAGGPRNEQFF
TGTGCTAGTGGTTTAGCGGGAGGGCCGAGAAATGAGCAGTTCTTC
>TRBJ2-7|-|-|14|TRBV2
CASSELPGTYEQYF
TGTGCCAGCAGTGAATTGCCCGGGACCTACGAGCAGTACTTC
>TRBJ2-2|-|-|14|TRBV19
CASSIRVNTGELFF
TGTGCCAGTAGTATACGGGTGAACACCGGGGAGCTGTTTTTT
>TRBJ2-3|TRBD1|once|15|TRBV19
CASSIGQGSTDTQYF
TGTGCCAGTAGTATAGGACAGGGTAGCACAGATACGCAGTATTTT
>TRBJ2-7|-|-|14|TRBV18
CASSPLPGGLEQYF
TGTGCCAGCTCACCACTCCCTGGAGGACTCGAGCAGTACTTC
>TRBJ2-7|TRBD2|-|15|TRBV10-1
CASQNGLVLVGEQYF
TGCGCCAGCCAGAATGGACTAGTTTTAGTGGGCGAGCAGTACTTC
>TRBJ2-5|-|-|15|TRBV6-6
CASSNPTTVQETQYF
TGTGCCAGCAGTAACCCAACCACGGTCCAAGAGACCCAGTACTTC
>TRBJ1-2|-|-|13|TRBV5-8
CASSKTGWYGYTF
TGTGCCAGCAGCAAAACAGGGTGGTACGGCTACACCTTC
>TRBJ2-7|-|-|14|TRBV7-2
CASTLSAGSYEQYF
TGTGCCAGCACCCTTTCGGCGGGCTCCTACGAGCAGTACTTC
>TRBJ1-5|-|-|14|TRBV29-1
CSVRIGTREEAQHF
TGCAGCGTACGTATTGGGACCAGGGAGGAGGCCCAGCATTTT
>TRBJ2-1|TRBD2|-|17|TRBV30
CAWSGLAGGSSYNEQFF
TGTGCCTGGAGTGGGCTAGCGGGAGGGAGCTCCTACAATGAGCAGTTCTTC
>TRBJ2-1|TRBD2|-|17|TRBV28
CASSSSKTSAPYNEQFF
TGTGCCAGCAGTTCAAGCAAAACTAGCGCACCCTACAATGAGCAGTTCTTC
>TRBJ2-1|TRBD2|-|18|TRBV5-1
CASSLGTSGILTNNEQFF
TGCGCCAGCAGCCTTGGGACTAGCGGGATCTTAACAAACAATGAGCAGTTCTTC
>TRBJ2-7|-|-|13|TRBV19
CASSIHRTYEQYF
TGTGCCAGTAGTATTCACAGGACCTACGAGCAGTACTTC
>TRBJ2-1|TRBD2|-|10|TRBV10-3
CAWGGNEQFF
TGTGCCTGGGGGGGTAATGAGCAGTTCTTC
>TRBJ2-7|-|-|16|TRBV5-1
CASSQYRVESSYEQYF
TGCGCCAGCAGCCAATACAGGGTCGAGAGCTCCTACGAGCAGTACTTC